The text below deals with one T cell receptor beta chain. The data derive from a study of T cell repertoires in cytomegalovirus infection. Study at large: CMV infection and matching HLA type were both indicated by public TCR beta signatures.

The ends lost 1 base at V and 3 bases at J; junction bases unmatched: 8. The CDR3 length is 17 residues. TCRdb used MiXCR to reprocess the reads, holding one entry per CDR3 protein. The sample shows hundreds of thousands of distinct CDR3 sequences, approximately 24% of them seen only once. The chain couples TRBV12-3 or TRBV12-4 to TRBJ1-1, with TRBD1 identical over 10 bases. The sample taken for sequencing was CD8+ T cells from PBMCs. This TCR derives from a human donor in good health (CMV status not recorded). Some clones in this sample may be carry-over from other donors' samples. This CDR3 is CASSLVLGQGLHTEAFF. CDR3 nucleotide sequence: TGTGCCAGCAGTTTAGTGCTGGGACAGGGGTTGCACACTGAAGCTTTCTTT.